This paragraph reports one T cell receptor (beta chain). This sample was included in a study of CD8 T cells in Susac syndrome. RNA was extracted with the RNeasy kit, and a quantity of about 0.45 to 1 ug was reverse transcribed using random hexamers. A multiplex approach, immunoSEQ multiplex PCR, amplified TCR beta CDR3 across 54 Vbeta and 13 Jbeta. Via MiXCR, TCRdb re-called the immunoSEQ multiplex PCR reads, giving one row per CDR3 protein. The sample has roughly 330,000 distinct CDR3 sequences; 92% are singletons. The study sequenced TCR beta in blood CD8+ and CD4+ T cells. The multiple sclerosis control group comprised treatment-naive patients with stable or active relapsing-remitting disease. Isolation of CD8+ and CD4+ T cells was performed negatively, whereas enrichment of TEMRA cells was done by FACS. The sample taken for sequencing was CD4+ T cells from PBMCs. The sequence derives from a human donor with multiple sclerosis.

CDR3 sequence (DNA): TGTGCCTGGGAGACAGGGAACACTGAAGCTTTCTTT. This codes for CAWETGNTEAFF. The V gene is TRBV30, the J gene TRBJ1-1; D perhaps matches TRBD1 (6 bases). The CDR3 consists of 12 residues. Germline values: CDR1 GTSNPN, CDR2 SVGIG (reference sequence). Trimming removed 5 bases at V and 1 base at J, with 8 bases between.